These 22 T cell receptor beta chains share one sample of origin, sequenced in a study of blood T cell repertoires in COVID-19. Generated by immunoSEQ multiplex PCR, the TCRdb table keeps only in-frame clones and is missing some. The table records a few hundred thousand clones, roughly nine tenths of them present only once. Material: peripheral blood. The source of these receptors is a man aged 55 to 69 with acute or convalescent COVID-19.

This chain links TRBV2 with TRBJ2-5; possibly TRBD1 for D (5 bases). This CDR3 is 13 amino acids long. In germline, CDR1 is SNHLY, CDR2 FYNNEI. V lost 6 bases, J lost 1 base, and 9 bases lay in between. CDR3 sequence reads: CASSPGIQETQYF. The CDR3 DNA reads TGTGCCAGCAGCCCAGGGATCCAAGAGACCCAGTACTTC.

The chain couples TRBV12-3 or TRBV12-4 to TRBJ1-5; no firm D call. The CDR3 length is 13 residues. The germline V and J ends were trimmed by 3 bases and 5 bases, with 8 bases remaining between them. CDR3 sequence: CASSFREDQPQHF. CDR3 DNA sequence: TGTGCCAGCAGTTTTCGGGAGGATCAGCCCCAGCATTTT.

This chain connects TRBV6-5 to TRBJ1-2, with D possibly being TRBD1 (6 bases). The V end lost 7 bases, the J end lost 5 bases, and 17 bases lay between the germline ends. CDR3 size: 14 residues. CDR1 and CDR2 from the germline V gene are MNHEY and SVGAGI. The CDR3 protein is CASIGGEGDYGYTF. The CDR3 DNA reads TGTGCCAGCATAGGGGGTGAGGGTGATTATGGCTACACCTTC.

The genes are TRBV12-3 or TRBV12-4 and TRBJ1-2; D remains unclear. The germline V and J ends were trimmed by 0 bases and 11 bases, with 10 bases remaining between them. The length of the CDR3 is 12 residues. CDR3 sequence: CASSLAPLSYTF. CDR3 DNA sequence: TGTGCCAGCAGTTTAGCGCCCCTATCTTACACCTTC.

The gene calls are TRBV6-5 and TRBJ2-7, with 8 bases that match TRBD1. In germline, CDR1 is MNHEY, CDR2 SVGAGI. Trimming removed 2 bases from V and 4 bases from J; junction bases left unmatched: 4. The CDR3 spans 14 residues. CDR3 loop: CASSYHRQGYEQYF. In DNA, the CDR3 is TGTGCCAGCAGTTACCATCGACAGGGGTACGAGCAGTACTTC.

This clone was found a few times. The chain carries TRBV19 and TRBJ2-7, with D maybe TRBD1 (6 bases). Germline V gene data show CDR1 as LNHDA and CDR2 as SQIVND (reference sequence). Trimming shortened V by 5 bases and J by 5 bases, and 10 bases separated the two germline ends. CDR3 length: 12 amino acids. DNA of the CDR3: TGTGCCAGTAGTGCAGGGGTCAACGAGCAGTACTTC. Its protein product is CASSAGVNEQYF.

The J gene is TRBJ2-3, the V gene TRBV5-4, with 8 bases aligning to TRBD2. Germline loops: CDR1 SGHNT, CDR2 YYREEE (reference sequence). The V gene end was trimmed by 2 bases and the J gene end by 2 bases; junction bases not matched to a gene: 4. The CDR3 totals 15 residues. The CDR3 spells CASSLPSGFTDTQYF. CDR3 bases: TGTGCCAGCAGCTTACCTAGCGGGTTCACAGATACGCAGTATTTT.

The chain joins TRBV30 to TRBJ1-6; TRBD1 matches 7 bases. CDR1 and CDR2 from the germline V gene are GTSNPN and SVGIG (reference sequence). The CDR3 spans 15 residues. With V trimmed by 3 bases and J by 10 bases, 12 bases remained unmatched. This CDR3 reads CAWRISTGVGSPLHF. CDR3 nucleotide sequence: TGTGCCTGGAGGATAAGTACAGGGGTAGGGTCACCCCTCCACTTT. Full variable domain (rest looked up from reference TRBV30 and TRBJ1-6): SQTIHQWPATLVQPVGSPLSLECTVEGTSNPNLYWYRQAAGRGLQLLFYSVGIGQISSEVPQNLSASRPQDRQFILSSKKLLLSDSGFYLCAWRISTGVGSPLHFGNGTRLTVT.

The J gene is TRBJ1-6, the V gene TRBV5-4; D may be TRBD1 (5 bases). Germline values: CDR1 SGHNT, CDR2 YYREEE (reference sequence). The V end was cut by 4 bases, the J end by 7 bases, with 18 bases between. This CDR3 region has 16 residues. The CDR3, as DNA: TGTGCCAGCAGCCTGGAGGCAGGGCTAGGCAATTCACCCCTCCACTTT. This sequence encodes CASSLEAGLGNSPLHF.

This rearrangement joins TRBV7-3 to TRBJ2-3; tentative D call: TRBD2 (5 bases). The germline V gene encodes CDR1 SGHTA and CDR2 FQGTGA. The CDR3 has 15 residues. V lost 6 bases and J lost 1, with 14 bases in between. The CDR3 is CASSQRDSGTDTQYF. DNA of the CDR3: TGTGCCAGCAGTCAAAGGGATAGCGGCACAGATACGCAGTATTTT.

V usage is TRBV4-2 and J usage is TRBJ1-3; D remains ambiguous. The germline gives CDR1 LGHNA, CDR2 YNFKEQ. This CDR3 contains 16 residues. The V end lost 4 bases, the J end lost 0 bases, and 13 bases lay between the germline ends. The CDR3 is CASSPETAYSGNTIYF. For the CDR3, the DNA is TGTGCCAGCAGCCCGGAAACAGCATACTCTGGAAACACCATATATTTT.

CDR3 amino acids: CASSLGGASGSYEQFF. In DNA, the CDR3 is TGTGCCAGCAGCTTAGGAGGGGCTAGCGGGAGCTATGAGCAGTTCTTC. The chain combines TRBV7-2 with TRBJ2-1, with TRBD2 identical over 10 bases. V was clipped by 1 base and J by 8 bases; unmatched bases: 8. Germline V CDR1 and CDR2: SGHTA, FQGNSA. This CDR3 has 16 amino acids.

The DNA of the CDR3 is TGTGCCAGCAGCAGTAGACAGGGGGGATACGAGCAGTACTTC. It codes for CASSSRQGGYEQYF. The rearrangement links TRBV3-1 (or the pseudogene TRBV3-2) to TRBJ2-7; 9 bases are a match to TRBD1. Germline-derived CDR1 and CDR2 are LGHDT and YNNKEL (reference sequence). Unmatched junction bases numbered 6, after V lost 5 bases and J lost 4 bases. This CDR3 has 14 residues.

The genes are TRBV3-1 (or the pseudogene TRBV3-2) and TRBJ1-2; no clear D gene. Deletions cut 0 bases from V and 4 bases from J, with 6 bases between. Germline V gene data show CDR1 as LGHDT and CDR2 as YNNKEL (reference sequence). The CDR3 extends over 13 amino acids. The CDR3 protein is CASSQENSYGYTF. The CDR3 nucleotides read TGTGCCAGCAGCCAAGAGAACAGCTATGGCTACACCTTC.

CDR3 in DNA: TGTGCCAGTAGTCCGCTAGCGGGAGGGACCGGGGAGCTGTTTTTT. It is translated as CASSPLAGGTGELFF. The chain employs TRBV19 and TRBJ2-2; the match to TRBD2 covers 12 bases. The CDR3 extends over 15 amino acids. Germline CDR1 and CDR2: LNHDA and SQIVND (reference sequence). V dropped 5 bases and J dropped 5; count of bases not matched to a gene: 3.

This chain's CDR3 is CASSYSGLAGSYEQYF. The CDR3, as DNA: TGTGCCAGCAGTTACTCGGGACTAGCGGGCTCCTACGAGCAGTACTTC. The chain carries TRBV6-5 and TRBJ2-7; the match to TRBD2 covers 12 bases. This CDR3 has 16 amino acids. The junction had 0 bases not matched to a gene; V was cut back by 0 bases and J by 0 bases. CDR1 and CDR2 from the germline V gene are MNHEY and SVGAGI.

This chain links TRBV28 with TRBJ1-2; a weak D match, TRBD1 (5 bases). Germline loops: CDR1 MDHEN, CDR2 SYDVKM. V was clipped by 4 bases and J by 1 base, with 19 bases between them. CDR3 size: 17 residues. The CDR3, as DNA: TGTGCCAGCAGTTCCCCAGGACGGAGGGGCATTAACTATGGCTACACCTTC. This translates into CASSSPGRRGINYGYTF.

The chain combines TRBV5-1 with TRBJ1-2; weak D call: TRBD1 (5 bases). The V gene lost 0 bases and the J gene lost 0 bases, with 6 bases spanning the gap. This CDR3 comprises 14 residues. In germline, CDR1 is SGHRS, CDR2 YFSETQ. CDR3 coding DNA: TGCGCCAGCAGCTTGGAGGGGACTAACTATGGCTACACCTTC. It is translated as CASSLEGTNYGYTF.

This chain connects TRBV4-3 to TRBJ1-3; the match to TRBD1 covers 9 bases. V was clipped by 4 bases and J by 4 bases; unmatched bases: 8. CDR3 length: 16 residues. Germline V gene sequence: CDR1 LGHNA, CDR2 YSLEER. In DNA, the CDR3 is TGCGCCAGCAGCCGAGCCGGGACAGGGTTCGGAAACACCATATATTTT. Residues: CASSRAGTGFGNTIYF.

The chain employs TRBV27 and TRBJ2-7; TRBD1 agrees at 9 bases. The length of the CDR3 is 14 residues. J gave up 5 bases and V 5 bases, and 7 bases lay outside the gene matches. Germline assignment: CDR1 MNHEY and CDR2 SMNVEV (reference sequence). The CDR3 reads CASSTGTGSDEQYF. The CDR3 coding sequence is TGTGCCAGCAGTACTGGGACAGGGTCCGACGAGCAGTACTTC.

The chain carries TRBV28 and TRBJ1-6; 8 bases fit TRBD1. Germline V gives CDR1 MDHEN, CDR2 SYDVKM. The CDR3 has 17 amino acids. Trimming at V came to 7 bases and at J to 0 bases, leaving 8 bases not matched to a gene. The CDR3 DNA sequence: TGTGCCAGCACCCAAAGTACAGGGGGCTCCTATAATTCACCCCTCCACTTT. This translates into CASTQSTGGSYNSPLHF.

V usage is TRBV7-6 and J usage is TRBJ2-5, with 8 nucleotides matching TRBD1. The trim removed 4 bases at V and 5 bases at J, leaving 9 bases unmatched. This CDR3 is built from 15 residues. Per germline, CDR1 SGHVS and CDR2 FNYEAQ. CDR3 residues: CASSSRQGLRETQYF. CDR3 sequence (DNA): TGTGCCAGCAGCTCCCGACAGGGGCTGAGGGAGACCCAGTACTTC.